Sequencing of this TCR beta chain was carried out in a study of identical twins (dated by TCRdb to about 2016). With regard to the full study: The study deep-sequenced TCR alpha and beta repertoires from monozygotic twins, unrelated adults of various ages and cord blood to test whether fetal clonotypes persist. To rule out contamination, replicate twin experiments were performed at different times with different library preparation protocols.

Every donor was a healthy Caucasian. The twin cohort comprised three pairs of female monozygotic twins, all aged roughly 18 to 30 years. CD4+ and CD8+ T cell populations were isolated with positive isolation kits from Invitrogen. What the study reported, not specific to this receptor: Because the same donors could not be followed over many years, the conclusions relied on cross-sectional statistical analysis. Zero-insertion analyses could be partly confounded by invariant T cells such as MAIT and iNKT, though diverse VJ usage argued against such confounding for most clonotypes. In monozygotic twins, out-of-frame TCR alpha sharing was systematically underestimated by recombination models, although the models agreed with sharing between unrelated individuals. Compared with coincidental sharing between unrelated individuals, an excess of low generation-probability sequences was observed among out-of-frame TCR alpha sequences shared between twins. In beta out-of-frame sequences, excess twin sharing was weaker, because having fewer shared sequences lowered the signal-to-noise ratio. Fewer insertions were carried by abundant cord blood beta clonotypes, a similar but weaker trend appeared in young adult naive repertoires, and no such trend appeared in memory repertoires.

The protocol used for the library was 5' RACE. Instrument used: Illumina HiSeq 2000. Template switching added a universal primer binding site, and the final cDNA carried a unique molecular identifier that allowed TCR cDNA molecules to be counted accurately. Specific primers in the conserved constant-segment region were used to synthesize first-strand cDNA for TCR alpha and beta chains. Each cDNA library was double barcoded, with a SMART-Mk sample barcode plus Illumina barcodes, to control for contamination. TruSeq adapter sequences and Illumina sample barcodes were added in two successive PCR steps. TCR alpha and beta cDNA libraries were sequenced on the Illumina HiSeq platform with custom primers. The paper's data handling went like this. Raw reads were processed with MiGEC to extract unique molecular identifiers, and MiXCR was used to determine CDR3 positions. Recombination models were inferred per individual with the repgenHMM and IGoR tools using an EM algorithm. The tcR package in R was used for shared clonotype analysis, with sharing normalized by the product of cloneset sizes. Out-of-frame nonproductive sequences were analyzed to study raw recombination free of thymic and clonal selection effects. TCRdb reprocessing: public reads trimmed at Q25 with fastp, clones called with MiXCR, in-frame beta chains kept. Entries that share a CDR3 protein sequence are merged under the most common genes and DNA. The V and J calls shown here were made by TCRdb, not taken from the authors' results. The sample table holds around 290,000 distinct CDR3 sequences, of which 8% to 9.5% were seen once. Under 7.5% of the sample rests with the top ten.

This clonotype was observed a handful of times. Its antigen is not yet known. One base away there is no much larger clone; base qualities are not given. This sample was shared with a second study, whose subject was yellow fever vaccine responses in identical twins. As the second paper documents: According to the authors, in identical twins the way T cells responded to vaccination appeared partly convergent and partly personalized. The study precisely tracked vaccine-responding T cell clones in identical twins.

The origin of this receptor is a woman in her late teens or twenties in good health. Sequenced material: CD8+ T cells sorted from blood.

The CDR3 has the sequence CASRSSGNLGNEQFF. The bases read TGCGCCAGCCGTTCTAGCGGGAACCTTGGGAATGAGCAGTTCTTC. The V gene is TRBV5-1 and the J gene is TRBJ2-1, and 9 junction bases match TRBD2. V loses 7 bases at its end and J loses 7 bases; junction bases beyond the gene matches: 12. The CDR3 sequence holds 15 residues, the cysteine and phenylalanine included. Only CDR3 DNA is held: 45 bases, read in frame from base 1. Sequences SGHRS (CDR1) and YFSETQ (CDR2) are obtained from the germline V gene.